This T cell receptor (beta chain) was retrieved from a study of patients and donors after allogeneic stem cell transplantation. TCRdb redid the calling of the RT-PCR reads with MiXCR, one entry per CDR3 protein. The sample has around 240,000 distinct CDR3 sequences, roughly 15% seen once. This TCR was recovered from a human donor who was either an allogeneic HSCT recipient or a stem cell or donor lymphocyte infusion donor (not recorded which). It is not recorded whose cells these are; they may come from a transplant donor. Sequencing was done on a sample of blood, either unsorted or a sorted T cell fraction (not recorded which).

The CDR3 bases are TGCGCCAGCAAGGAGGCTAGCGGGGTTATCGGGGAGCTGTTTTTT. As protein: CASKEASGVIGELFF. V gene TRBV5-1 combines with J gene TRBJ2-2; 9 positions match TRBD2. Losses at the gene ends were 6 bases for V and 7 bases for J; bases not matched to a gene: 10. From germline, CDR1 is SGHRS and CDR2 YFSETQ. This CDR3 contains 15 residues.